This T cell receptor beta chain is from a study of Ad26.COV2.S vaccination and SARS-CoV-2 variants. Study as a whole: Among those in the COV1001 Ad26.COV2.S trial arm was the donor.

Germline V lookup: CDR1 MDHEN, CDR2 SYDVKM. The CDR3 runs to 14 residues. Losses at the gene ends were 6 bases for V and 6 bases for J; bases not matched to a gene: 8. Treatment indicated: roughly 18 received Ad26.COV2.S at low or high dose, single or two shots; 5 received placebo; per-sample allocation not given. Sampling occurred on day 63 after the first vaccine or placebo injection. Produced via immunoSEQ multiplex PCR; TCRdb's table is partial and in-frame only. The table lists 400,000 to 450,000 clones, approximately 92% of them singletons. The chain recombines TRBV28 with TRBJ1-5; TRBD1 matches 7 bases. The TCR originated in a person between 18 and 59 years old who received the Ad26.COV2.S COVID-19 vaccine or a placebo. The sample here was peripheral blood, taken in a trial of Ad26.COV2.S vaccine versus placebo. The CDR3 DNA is TGTGCCAGCAGGTCTCAGGGGGTCGGTCAGCCCCAGCATTTT. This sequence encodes CASRSQGVGQPQHF.